These 12 T cell receptor beta chains were sequenced from one sample in a study of cytomegalovirus exposure and HLA in healthy donors. 13 Jbeta primers and 60 Vbeta primers were used for the PCR. Only in-frame clones appear in the TCRdb table, and some are missing; sequencing was by immunoSEQ multiplex PCR. Here the sample spans 150,000 to 250,000 clones, about 82% being singletons. Sequenced material: PBMCs. The receptor set was obtained from a woman in her fifties or sixties in good health and CMV-seronegative.

This clone was recorded once. For the CDR3, the DNA is TGTGCCAGTAGTACCAGGACAGGGTCAACGAAGAACACTGAAGCTTTCTTT. Translating gives CASSTRTGSTKNTEAFF. The V gene is TRBV19, the J gene TRBJ1-1; 8 bases match TRBD1. Trimming took 4 bases from V and 1 from J; bases not matched to a gene: 11. The CDR3 has 17 residues. The germline V gene encodes CDR1 LNHDA and CDR2 SQIVND (reference sequence). The full variable domain, in which reference TRBV19 and TRBJ1-1 provide the parts outside the CDR3, is DGGITQSPKYLFRKEGQNVTLSCEQNLNHDAMYWYRQDPGQGLRLIYYSQIVNDFQKGDIAEGYSVSREKKESFPLTVTSAQKNPTAFYLCASSTRTGSTKNTEAFFGQGTRLTVV.

The chain joins TRBV27 to TRBJ1-5; a weak D match, TRBD1 (6 bases). This CDR3 region has 13 residues. V was clipped by 3 bases and J by 7 bases, with 10 bases between them. Germline assignment: CDR1 MNHEY and CDR2 SMNVEV (reference sequence). The CDR3 coding sequence is TGTGCCAGCAGTTTGGGCAGGGGCCAGCCCCAGCATTTT. It yields the protein CASSLGRGQPQHF.

The rearrangement joins TRBV7-9 to TRBJ2-1; TRBD2 matches at 7 bases. This CDR3 spans 15 amino acids. Germline trimming cut 1 base from V and 8 bases from J; bases unmatched to any gene: 8. Germline V gene lookup returns CDR1 SEHNR and CDR2 FQNEAQ (reference sequence). As DNA, the CDR3 is TGTGCCAGCAGCTTAGGAGGGGCGGGAGTCGATGAGCAGTTCTTC. This encodes CASSLGGAGVDEQFF.

This sequence joins TRBV10-2 and TRBJ2-3, with 9 nucleotides matching TRBD2. Trimming removed 2 bases from V and 3 bases from J; junction bases left unmatched: 3. The CDR3 consists of 15 residues. Germline V gene data show CDR1 as WSHSY and CDR2 as SAAADI. The CDR3 DNA is TGCGCCAGCAGTGAGGGAAGCGGGAGGACAGATACGCAGTATTTT. Protein product: CASSEGSGRTDTQYF.

A single count supports this clone. V and J are TRBV28 and TRBJ1-2; D gene uncertain. The CDR3 runs 11 residues. The germline V and J ends were trimmed by 6 bases and 5 bases, with 7 bases remaining between them. Per the germline V gene, CDR1 is MDHEN and CDR2 is SYDVKM. CDR3 loop: CASRYLYGYTF. CDR3 bases: TGTGCCAGCAGGTACTTATATGGCTACACCTTC.

This clone is a singleton in its sample. The gene calls are TRBV11-2 and TRBJ2-7; TRBD1 is a possible D gene (6 bases). The CDR3 length is 13 residues. V was shortened by 4 bases and J by 4 bases, with 11 bases between the two germline ends. Per germline, CDR1 SGHAT and CDR2 FQNNGV. CDR3 bases: TGTGCCAGCAGCTATTCGACAGGTTACGAGCAGTACTTC. Encoded protein: CASSYSTGYEQYF.

The V and J genes are TRBV7-2 and TRBJ2-3, with 8 bases matching TRBD2. With V trimmed by 4 bases and J by 1 base, 4 bases remained unmatched. The CDR3 extends over 15 amino acids. In germline, CDR1 is SGHTA, CDR2 FQGNSA. CDR3 amino acids: CASSSTSARTDTQYF. As DNA, the CDR3 is TGTGCCAGCAGCTCGACTAGCGCGCGCACAGATACGCAGTATTTT.

The rearrangement uses TRBV30 and TRBJ2-7, with 8 positions matching TRBD1. This CDR3 has 11 residues. Germline V gene sequence: CDR1 GTSNPN, CDR2 SVGIG (reference sequence). V shed 0 bases, J shed 9 bases, and the junction held 1 base outside the gene matches. The CDR3 sequence: CAWSVGTGQYF. The CDR3 DNA is TGTGCCTGGAGTGTCGGGACAGGGCAGTACTTC.

This clone was detected once. The chain is built from TRBV4-2 and TRBJ2-3; D might be TRBD2 (6 bases). The CDR3 has 17 residues. Germline V gene lookup returns CDR1 LGHNA and CDR2 YNFKEQ. The V gene lost 3 bases and the J gene lost 5 bases, with 21 bases spanning the gap. The CDR3 sequence is CASSHPSRREGRDTQYF. CDR3 DNA sequence: TGTGCCAGCAGCCATCCAAGTCGGCGGGAAGGAAGAGATACGCAGTATTTT.

This clone was seen only once. The junction shows a germline mismatch at one end, possibly a read error. This chain uses TRBV2 with TRBJ2-1; tentatively, D is TRBD2 (5 bases). CDR1 and CDR2 from the germline V gene are SNHLY and FYNNEI. The CDR3 spans 12 residues. In DNA form, the CDR3 reads TGTGCCAGCAGCCCCGGACTGGATGAGCGGTTCTTC. Its protein product is CASSPGLDERFF.

V and J are TRBV5-1 and TRBJ2-7, with a weak D call TRBD2 (5 bases). The V gene lost 4 bases and the J gene lost 2 bases, with 19 bases spanning the gap. The germline gives CDR1 SGHRS, CDR2 YFSETQ. This CDR3 has 16 amino acids. The CDR3 reads CASSTLRAVVPYEQYF. The CDR3 region has the DNA TGCGCCAGCAGCACCCTGAGGGCAGTAGTCCCCTACGAGCAGTACTTC. The full variable domain, rest sourced from reference TRBV5-1 and TRBJ2-7, is KAGVTQTPRYLIKTRGQQVTLSCSPISGHRSVSWYQQTPGQGLQFLFEYFSETQRNKGNFPGRFSGRQFSNSRSEMNVSTLELGDSALYLCASSTLRAVVPYEQYFGPGTRLTVT.

This clone came up a few times. V gene TRBV10-2 combines with J gene TRBJ2-5, with D unresolved. The V gene's germline CDR1 is WSHSY and CDR2 SAAADI. The CDR3 has 13 residues. V was trimmed by 5 bases and J by 2 bases, leaving 9 bases between them. The DNA of the CDR3 is TGCGCCAGCAGTCAACATTTTCAAGAGACCCAGTACTTC. It codes for CASSQHFQETQYF.